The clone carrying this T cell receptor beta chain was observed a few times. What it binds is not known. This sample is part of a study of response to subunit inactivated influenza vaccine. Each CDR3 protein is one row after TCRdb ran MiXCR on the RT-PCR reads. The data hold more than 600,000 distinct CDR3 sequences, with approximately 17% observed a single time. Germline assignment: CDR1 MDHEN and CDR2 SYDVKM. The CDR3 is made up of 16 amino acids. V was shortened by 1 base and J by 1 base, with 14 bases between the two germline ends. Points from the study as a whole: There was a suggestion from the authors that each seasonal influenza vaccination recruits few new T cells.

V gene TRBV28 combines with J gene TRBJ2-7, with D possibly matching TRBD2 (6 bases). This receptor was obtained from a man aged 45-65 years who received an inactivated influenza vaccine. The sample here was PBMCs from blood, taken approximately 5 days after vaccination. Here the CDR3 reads CASSLLLGTPSYEQYF. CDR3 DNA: TGTGCCAGCAGTTTATTACTAGGGACTCCATCCTACGAGCAGTACTTC.